This TCR beta chain derives from a study of blood T cell repertoires in COVID-19. Study at large: COVID-19 samples, acute and convalescent, were from the United States, Italy and Spain. PBMCs, B-cell-depleted T cells, or T cells provided the cDNA or gDNA that made up the material.

There are 14 residues in the CDR3. J was trimmed by 3 bases and V by 3 bases; bases with no gene match: 3. Germline V CDR1 and CDR2: SGHTS, YDEGEE. Original analysis: Amplification from reference gene primers served as the basis for estimated nucleated cell counts. Repertoires were generated with immunoSEQ multiplex PCR, while TCRdb's copy carries only in-frame clones and drops some. V and J calls and clone size are given by that table; D and trimming were obtained from the DNA. This table has some 110,000 clones, around nine tenths appearing once. This TCR was sampled from a man aged 35 to 55 with acute or convalescent COVID-19. The sample was peripheral blood. The gene calls are TRBV5-8 and TRBJ1-5; 7 bases agree with TRBD1. The CDR3 protein is CASSSTGINQPQHF. CDR3 DNA: TGTGCCAGCAGCTCGACAGGGATCAATCAGCCCCAGCATTTT.